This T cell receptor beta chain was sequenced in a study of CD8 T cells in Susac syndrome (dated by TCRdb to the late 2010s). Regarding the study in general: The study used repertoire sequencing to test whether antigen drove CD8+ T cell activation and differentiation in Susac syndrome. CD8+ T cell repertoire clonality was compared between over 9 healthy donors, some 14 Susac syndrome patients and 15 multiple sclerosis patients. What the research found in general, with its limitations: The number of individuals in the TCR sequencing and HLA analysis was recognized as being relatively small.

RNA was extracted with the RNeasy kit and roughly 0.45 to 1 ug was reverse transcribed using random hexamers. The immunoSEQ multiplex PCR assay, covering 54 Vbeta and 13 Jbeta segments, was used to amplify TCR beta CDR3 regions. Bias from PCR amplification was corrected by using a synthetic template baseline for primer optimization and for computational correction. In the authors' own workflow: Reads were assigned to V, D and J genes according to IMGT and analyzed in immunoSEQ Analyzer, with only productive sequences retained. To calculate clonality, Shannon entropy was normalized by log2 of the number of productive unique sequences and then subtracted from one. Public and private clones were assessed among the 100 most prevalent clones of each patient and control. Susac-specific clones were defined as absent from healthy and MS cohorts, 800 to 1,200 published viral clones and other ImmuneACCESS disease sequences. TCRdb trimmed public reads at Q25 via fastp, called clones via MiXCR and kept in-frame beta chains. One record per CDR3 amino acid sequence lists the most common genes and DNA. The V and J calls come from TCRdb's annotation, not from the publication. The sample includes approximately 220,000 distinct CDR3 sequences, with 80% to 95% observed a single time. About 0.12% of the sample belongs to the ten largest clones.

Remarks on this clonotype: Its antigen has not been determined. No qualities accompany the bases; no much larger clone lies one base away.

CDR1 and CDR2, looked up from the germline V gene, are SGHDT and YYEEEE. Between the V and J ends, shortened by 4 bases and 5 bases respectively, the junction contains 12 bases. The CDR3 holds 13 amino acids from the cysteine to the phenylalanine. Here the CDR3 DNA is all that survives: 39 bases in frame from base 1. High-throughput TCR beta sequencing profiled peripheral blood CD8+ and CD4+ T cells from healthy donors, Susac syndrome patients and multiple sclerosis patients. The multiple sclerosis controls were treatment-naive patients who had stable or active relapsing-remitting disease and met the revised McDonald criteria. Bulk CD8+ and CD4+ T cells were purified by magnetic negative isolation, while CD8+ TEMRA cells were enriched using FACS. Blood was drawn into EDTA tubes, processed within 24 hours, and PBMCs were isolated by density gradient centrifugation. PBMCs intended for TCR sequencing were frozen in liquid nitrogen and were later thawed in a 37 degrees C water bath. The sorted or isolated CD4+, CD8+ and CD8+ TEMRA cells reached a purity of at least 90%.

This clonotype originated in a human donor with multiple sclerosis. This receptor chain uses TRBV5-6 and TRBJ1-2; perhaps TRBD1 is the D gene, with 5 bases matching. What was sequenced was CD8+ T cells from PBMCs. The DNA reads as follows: TGTGCCAGCAGCGCCGGGACGGATTATGGCTACACCTTC. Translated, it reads CASSAGTDYGYTF. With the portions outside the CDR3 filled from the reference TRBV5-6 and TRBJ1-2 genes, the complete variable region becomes DAGVTQSPTHLIKTRGQQVTLRCSPKSGHDTVSWYQQALGQGPQFIFQYYEEEERQRGNFPDRFSGHQFPNYSSELNVNALLLGDSALYLCASSAGTDYGYTFGSGTRLTVV.